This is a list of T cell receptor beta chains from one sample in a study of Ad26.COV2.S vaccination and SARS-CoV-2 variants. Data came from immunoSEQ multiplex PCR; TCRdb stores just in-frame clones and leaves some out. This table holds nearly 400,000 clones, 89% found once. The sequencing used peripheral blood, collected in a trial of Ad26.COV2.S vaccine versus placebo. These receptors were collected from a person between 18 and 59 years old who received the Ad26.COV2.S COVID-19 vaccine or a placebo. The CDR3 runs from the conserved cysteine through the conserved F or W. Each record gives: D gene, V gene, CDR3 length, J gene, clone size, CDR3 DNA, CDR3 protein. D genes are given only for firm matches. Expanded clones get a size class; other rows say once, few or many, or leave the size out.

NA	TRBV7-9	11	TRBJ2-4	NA	TGTGCCAGCAGCTCTATTAACATTCAGTACTTC	CASSSINIQYF
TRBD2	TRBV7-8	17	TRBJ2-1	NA	TGTGCCAGCAGCTACCTCCGACTAGCGGGAGCCCCCAATGAGCAGTTCTTC	CASSYLRLAGAPNEQFF
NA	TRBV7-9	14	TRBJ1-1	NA	TGTGCCAGCAGCTTAGGGACGGGGGACTTAGAAGCTTTCTTT	CASSLGTGDLEAFF
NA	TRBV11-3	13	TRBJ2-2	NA	TGTGCCAGCAGCTCCCGGGGAACCGGGGAGCTGTTTTTT	CASSSRGTGELFF
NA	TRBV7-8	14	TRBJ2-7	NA	TGTGCCAGCAGTCGAGGTTCTAGCTCCTACGAGCAGTACTTC	CASSRGSSSYEQYF
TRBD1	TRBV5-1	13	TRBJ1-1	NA	TGCGCCAGCAGTCCAGGACAGGGCGGGGAAGCTTTCTTT	CASSPGQGGEAFF
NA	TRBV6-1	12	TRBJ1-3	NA	TGTGCCAGCAGTGAAACAATGAACACCATATATTTT	CASSETMNTIYF
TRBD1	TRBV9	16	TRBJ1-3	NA	TGTGCCAGCAGCGTCGGGACAGGGGCCTCTGGAAACACCATATATTTT	CASSVGTGASGNTIYF
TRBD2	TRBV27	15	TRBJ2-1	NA	TGTGCCAGCAGTTTTGCGGGAGGGCCTTACAATGAGCAGTTCTTC	CASSFAGGPYNEQFF
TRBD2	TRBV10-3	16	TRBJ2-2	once	TGTGCCATGAGGGAAAGCGGGAGGGAGTTAACCGGGGAGCTGTTTTTT	CAMRESGRELTGELFF
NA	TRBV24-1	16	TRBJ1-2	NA	TGTGCCACCAGTGATTCCCATCCCGGGGGGGGCTATGGCTACACCTTC	CATSDSHPGGGYGYTF
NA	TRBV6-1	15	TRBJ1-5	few	TGTGCCAGCAGTGAGACAGACGGCACGAATCAGCCCCAGCATTTT	CASSETDGTNQPQHF
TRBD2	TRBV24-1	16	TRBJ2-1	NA	TGTGCCACCAGTGACCCTCTAGCGGGAGGACCCAATGAGCAGTTCTTC	CATSDPLAGGPNEQFF
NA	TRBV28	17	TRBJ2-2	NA	TGTGCCAGCAGTTTACCCAGTTCGGTCCCCCCTCCCGGGGAGCTGTTTTTT	CASSLPSSVPPPGELFF
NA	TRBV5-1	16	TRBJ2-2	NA	TGCGCCAGTCGCCTCGGACTAGGGGGGGACACCGGGGAGCTGTTTTTT	CASRLGLGGDTGELFF
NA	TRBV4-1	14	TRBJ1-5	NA	TGCGCCAGCAGCCAAGGACGGTCCAATCAGCCCCAGCATTTT	CASSQGRSNQPQHF
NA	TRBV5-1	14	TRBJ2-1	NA	TGCGCCAGCAGCTTGGCCAGGGCGGGCAATGAGCAGTTCTTC	CASSLARAGNEQFF
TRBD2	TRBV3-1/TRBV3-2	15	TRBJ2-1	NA	TGTGCCAGCAGACCGGAAGCGGGAGGGTACAATGAGCAGTTCTTC	CASRPEAGGYNEQFF
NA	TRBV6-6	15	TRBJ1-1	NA	TGTGCCAGCAGTTTAAAAGTTGGGGGGCACACTGAAGCTTTCTTT	CASSLKVGGHTEAFF
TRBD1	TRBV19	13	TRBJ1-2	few	TGTGCCAGTAGTCCGGACAGGTTTTATGGCTACACCTTC	CASSPDRFYGYTF
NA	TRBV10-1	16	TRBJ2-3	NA	TGCGCCAGCAGTGAGATAATAGCCCCAAGAACAGATACGCAGTATTTT	CASSEIIAPRTDTQYF
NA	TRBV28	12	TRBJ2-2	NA	TGTGCCAGCAGTTATCAGACCGGGGAGCTGTTTTTT	CASSYQTGELFF
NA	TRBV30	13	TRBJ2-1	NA	TGTGCCTGGAGTGTAGGAGGTTACAATGAGCAGTTCTTC	CAWSVGGYNEQFF
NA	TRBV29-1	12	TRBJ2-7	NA	TGCAGCGTAGGTCGGGGGCTCGGCGAGCAGTACTTC	CSVGRGLGEQYF
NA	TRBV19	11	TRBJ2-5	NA	TGTGCCAGTAGTACCACGGAGACCCAGTACTTC	CASSTTETQYF
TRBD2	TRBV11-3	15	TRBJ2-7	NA	TGTGCCAGCAGCAAGGAAGGGACTAGCGTTTCCGAGCAGTACTTC	CASSKEGTSVSEQYF
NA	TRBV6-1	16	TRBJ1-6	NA	TGTGCCAGCAGTGAAAGGACCACGAGCGTTAATTCACCCCTCCACTTT	CASSERTTSVNSPLHF
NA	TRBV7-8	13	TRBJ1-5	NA	TGTGCCAGCAGCTTAGGGGGGGGACAGCCCCAGCATTTT	CASSLGGGQPQHF
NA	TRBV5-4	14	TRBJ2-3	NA	TGTGCCAGCAGTTCGGGAAAGGGGCTGGATACGCAGTATTTT	CASSSGKGLDTQYF
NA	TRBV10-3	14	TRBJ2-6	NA	TGTGCCATTGGGGCTGGTGGAGGGGCCAACGTCCTGACTTTC	CAIGAGGGANVLTF
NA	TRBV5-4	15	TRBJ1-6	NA	TGTGCCAGCAGCCCGACGACAGATGGTAATTCACCCCTCCACTTT	CASSPTTDGNSPLHF
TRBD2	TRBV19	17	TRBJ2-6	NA	TGTGCCAGTAGGAGGGGACTAGCGTTATCTGGGGCCAACGTCCTGACTTTC	CASRRGLALSGANVLTF
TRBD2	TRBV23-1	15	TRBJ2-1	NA	TGCGCCAGCAGTCCTACTAGCGCATCCTACAATGAGCAGTTCTTC	CASSPTSASYNEQFF
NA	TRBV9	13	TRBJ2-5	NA	TGTGCCAGCAGCACTAGTGGGGCCGAGACCCAGTACTTC	CASSTSGAETQYF
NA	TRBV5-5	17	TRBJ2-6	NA	TGTGCCAGCAGCTGGCTAGGGACGTACTCTGGGGCCAACGTCCTGACTTTC	CASSWLGTYSGANVLTF
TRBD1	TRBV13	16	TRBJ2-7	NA	TGTGCCAGCAGCCACCTCCGGGACAGGGGGCTCGACGAGCAGTACTTC	CASSHLRDRGLDEQYF
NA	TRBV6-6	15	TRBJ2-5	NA	TGTGCCAGCAGTTACTCAGCGGGTACCGAAGAGACCCAGTACTTC	CASSYSAGTEETQYF
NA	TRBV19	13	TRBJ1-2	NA	TGTGCCAGTAGTATGGCAGCTAACTATGGCTACACCTTC	CASSMAANYGYTF
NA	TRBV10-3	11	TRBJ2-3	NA	TGTGCCATCCGGAGGGCAGATACGCAGTATTTT	CAIRRADTQYF
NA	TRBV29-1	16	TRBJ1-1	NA	TGCAGCGTGTCCGGGATCAACTTAACCGGGGGCACTGAAGCTTTCTTT	CSVSGINLTGGTEAFF
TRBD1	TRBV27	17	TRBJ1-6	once	TGTGCCAGCAGTGCGGCCGGGACAGCGCCGAATAATTCACCCCTCCACTTT	CASSAAGTAPNNSPLHF
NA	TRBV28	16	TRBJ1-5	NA	TGTGCCAGCAGTTTGCGAGGACGGCGAGGCAATCAGCCCCAGCATTTT	CASSLRGRRGNQPQHF
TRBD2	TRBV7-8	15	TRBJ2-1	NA	TGTGCCAGCAGCCCTAGCGGGAGGGCCGGCGGTGAGCAGTTCTTC	CASSPSGRAGGEQFF
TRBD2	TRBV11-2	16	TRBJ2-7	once	TGTGCCAGCAGCCTCTCGATGGCGGGAGGGCCGTCCGAGCAGTACTTC	CASSLSMAGGPSEQYF
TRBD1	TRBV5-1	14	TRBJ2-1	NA	TGCGCCAGCAGCTCCGGGACAGGGGGAAATGAGCAGTTCTTC	CASSSGTGGNEQFF
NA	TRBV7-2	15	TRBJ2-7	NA	TGTGCCAGCAGCTTAGTAAAACTAGCCACGGGGGAGCAGTACTTC	CASSLVKLATGEQYF
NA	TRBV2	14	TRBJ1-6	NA	TGTGCCAGCAGTGTAGCGGGAGGGGGATCACCCCTCCACTTT	CASSVAGGGSPLHF
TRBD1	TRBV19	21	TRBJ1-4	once	TGTGCCAGTAGTATAGGCTCCGGGTGGGGACAGGAAAAGGCAACTAATGAAAAACTGTTTTTT	CASSIGSGWGQEKATNEKLFF
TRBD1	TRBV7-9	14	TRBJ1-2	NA	TGTGCCAGCAGCTTAGCGGGGACAGCCCAGAAATACACCTTC	CASSLAGTAQKYTF
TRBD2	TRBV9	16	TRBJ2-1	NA	TGTGCCAGCAGCGCTACAGCGGGAGGTTCCTACAATGAGCAGTTCTTC	CASSATAGGSYNEQFF
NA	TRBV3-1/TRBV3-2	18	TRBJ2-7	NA	TGTGCCAGCAGCCAAGATGCCGACAGCCGTGGAAACCACTACGAGCAGTACTTC	CASSQDADSRGNHYEQYF
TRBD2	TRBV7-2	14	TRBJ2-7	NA	TGTGCCAGCAGCCTTAGCGGGGCAACCTACGAGCAGTACTTC	CASSLSGATYEQYF
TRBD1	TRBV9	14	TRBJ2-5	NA	TGTGCCAGCAGCTCAGGGGGCACCGTAGAGACCCAGTACTTC	CASSSGGTVETQYF
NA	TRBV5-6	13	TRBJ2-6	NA	TGTGCCAGCAGCTTTTCCGGGGCCAACGTCCTGACTTTC	CASSFSGANVLTF
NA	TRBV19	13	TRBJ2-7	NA	TGTGCCAGTAGTATAGAGGGCTCCTACGAGCAGTACTTC	CASSIEGSYEQYF